This T cell receptor beta chain was obtained from a study of CD8+ T cells in alopecia areata. This clone appeared a few times. What it binds is unknown. Study-level results: Sequence data from scalp samples additionally include resident alphabeta T cells of normal skin. Lesional scalp, notably in alopecia totalis/universalis, had clonality above that of normal scalp.

Trimming shortened V by 0 bases and J by 3 bases, and 9 bases separated the two germline ends. The CDR3 runs to 16 residues. The V gene's germline CDR1 is SGHAT and CDR2 FQNNGV. Reverse transcribed after extraction, RNA yielded cDNA as the sequencing template. The repertoire was sequenced with immunoSEQ multiplex PCR; TCRdb's copy has only in-frame clones and lacks some. The sample shows roughly 150,000 clones, about 54% of them seen only once. The chain is built from TRBV11-2 and TRBJ2-6; no reliable D call. Sequenced sample: CD4+ T cells sorted from blood. The origin of this receptor is a human donor in good health. The CDR3 sequence: CASSLDPTVGANVLTF. The CDR3, as DNA: TGTGCCAGCAGCTTAGACCCGACGGTTGGGGCCAACGTCCTGACTTTC.